A single sample gave rise to the 6 T cell receptor beta chains below, sequenced in a study of blood T cells in healthy people across ages. Next came a second PCR, run for about 6 to 11 cycles, which used a sample-barcoded 5' primer along with a J-beta primer mix. TCRdb fed the 5' RACE reads into MiXCR, producing one record per CDR3 protein. Found here are about 1.4 million distinct CDR3 sequences, 45% to 70% of them singletons; the top ten hold about 6.7%. Material: blood. All receptors come from a man aged 18 to 30 in good health.

This clonotype appeared a single time. The rearrangement links TRBV9 to TRBJ2-5; 10 bases agree with TRBD2. Germline CDR1 is SGDLS and CDR2 is YYNGEE. This CDR3 comprises 18 residues. V shed 0 bases, J shed 5 bases, and the junction held 13 bases outside the gene matches. Here the CDR3 DNA reads TGTGCCAGCAGCGTAGGCGCTAGCGGGAGAGGTGGAGAGGAGACCCAGTACTTC. It translates to CASSVGASGRGGEETQYF.

This clonotype is a singleton in its sample. The chain links TRBV20-1 to TRBJ1-4, with a tentative D call TRBD1 (5 bases). Trimming left V 4 bases short and J 8 bases short, with 11 bases between. The CDR3 extends over 12 amino acids. Germline V gene sequence: CDR1 DFQATT, CDR2 SNEGSKA (reference sequence). CDR3 in amino acids: CSAMLAGEKLFF. Written as DNA, the CDR3 is TGCAGTGCTATGTTAGCAGGGGAAAAACTGTTTTTT.

This clonotype came up a few times. This chain joins TRBV29-1 and TRBJ2-2, with 12 nucleotides matching TRBD1. J gave up 7 bases and V 3 bases, and 12 bases lay outside the gene matches. The CDR3 loop spans 17 amino acids. Germline V lookup: CDR1 SQVTM, CDR2 ANQGSEA. CDR3 amino acids: CSVEDSGDRGLIGELFF. In nucleotides, the CDR3 is TGCAGCGTTGAGGACTCTGGGGACAGGGGGCTTATCGGGGAGCTGTTTTTT.

This clonotype occurred many times. The chain has TRBV5-5 and TRBJ2-5; the D is unclear. Germline CDR1 reads SGHKS; CDR2 reads YYEKEE (reference sequence). The CDR3 runs to 13 residues. Trimming cost V 5 bases and J 2 bases, with 10 bases left between them. CDR3 in amino acids: CASSLYSQETQYF. The CDR3 DNA is TGTGCCAGCAGTTTGTACAGTCAAGAGACCCAGTACTTC.

This clonotype was seen a few times. The rearrangement uses TRBV13 and TRBJ1-1; D gene ambiguous. Germline CDR1 and CDR2: PRHDT and FYEKMQ (reference sequence). The CDR3 totals 13 residues. V was pared by 1 base and J by 3 bases, with 6 bases between. The DNA for the CDR3 is TGTGCCAGCAGCTTAGAGTCTGACACTGAAGCTTTCTTT. It specifies CASSLESDTEAFF.

This clonotype was counted between two and nine times. V usage is TRBV4-3 and J usage is TRBJ2-7; 8 nucleotides agree with TRBD2. J was trimmed by 3 bases and V by 4 bases; bases with no gene match: 5. Germline-derived CDR1 and CDR2 are LGHNA and YSLEER. The CDR3 totals 14 residues. CDR3 in DNA: TGCGCCAGCAGCCCCAACCGGGGGGGCTACGAGCAGTACTTC. It specifies CASSPNRGGYEQYF.